These 13 T cell receptor beta chains share one sample of origin, sequenced in a study of blood T cell repertoires in COVID-19. Method: immunoSEQ multiplex PCR; TCRdb's copy keeps in-frame clones and lacks some. The data contain a few hundred thousand clones, 75% to 85% of them seen just once; the ten biggest clones take up roughly 5%. The sequenced sample was peripheral blood. Every receptor here comes from a man between 50 and 59 years old with active or convalescent COVID-19.

This clone was seen a few times. The genes are TRBV7-3 and TRBJ2-6; weak D call: TRBD1 (6 bases). The V end was cut by 2 bases, the J end by 0 bases, with 14 bases between. Germline-derived CDR1 and CDR2 are SGHTA and FQGTGA. The CDR3 contains 18 residues. The CDR3 reads CASSLSGGTGSGANVLTF. The CDR3 DNA follows: TGTGCCAGCAGCTTATCTGGGGGCACGGGCTCTGGGGCCAACGTCCTGACTTTC.

This clone was observed a single time. The CDR3, as DNA: TGTGCCAGCAGAGAGGGACAGGGGAATCAGCCCCAGCATTTT. Translating gives CASREGQGNQPQHF. The rearrangement joins TRBV28 to TRBJ1-5, with 10 positions matching TRBD1. CDR1 is MDHEN, CDR2 SYDVKM, per germline. V lost 6 bases, J lost 4 bases, and 3 bases stayed unmatched. This CDR3 comprises 14 residues.

V is TRBV19 and J is TRBJ1-3; 9 bases are shared with TRBD1. Per the germline V gene, CDR1 is LNHDA and CDR2 is SQIVND (reference sequence). The CDR3 is 15 residues long. V was clipped by 4 bases and J by 1 base; unmatched bases: 2. In nucleotides, the CDR3 is TGTGCCAGTAGTACTGGACAGGGGTCTGGAAACACCATATATTTT. Amino acids: CASSTGQGSGNTIYF. The full variable domain, its missing parts supplied by reference TRBV19 and TRBJ1-3, is DGGITQSPKYLFRKEGQNVTLSCEQNLNHDAMYWYRQDPGQGLRLIYYSQIVNDFQKGDIAEGYSVSREKKESFPLTVTSAQKNPTAFYLCASSTGQGSGNTIYFGEGSWLTVV.

V is TRBV4-1 and J is TRBJ2-7; 8 nucleotides line up with TRBD1. After removal of 4 bases from V and 0 bases from J, the junction contained 2 bases not matched to a gene. Per the germline V gene, CDR1 is MGHRA and CDR2 is YSYEKL. This CDR3 comprises 14 residues. Here the CDR3 reads CASSPGGNSYEQYF. The CDR3 DNA reads TGCGCCAGCAGCCCAGGGGGCAACTCCTACGAGCAGTACTTC.

The genes are TRBV10-3 and TRBJ1-3; no firm D call. The germline gives CDR1 ENHRY, CDR2 SYGVKD. The CDR3 extends over 14 amino acids. Trimming removed 9 bases from V and 2 bases from J, with 14 bases in between. This CDR3 is CAIGQEGAGNTIYF. The CDR3 coding sequence is TGTGCCATTGGGCAGGAAGGCGCTGGAAACACCATATATTTT.

CDR3 sequence (DNA): TGTGCCGTCAAGGACAGGGCCTTTTGCCGTAATCAGCCCCAGCATTTT. Protein: CAVKDRAFCRNQPQHF. The chain recombines TRBV3-1 (or the pseudogene TRBV3-2) with TRBJ1-5; 8 bases are shared with TRBD1. Germline CDR1 reads LGHDT; CDR2 reads YNNKEL (reference sequence). V shed 11 bases and J 4 bases; nucleotides not matched to a gene: 16. The CDR3 is made up of 16 amino acids.

A few counts support this clone. The V call is TRBV2, the J call TRBJ2-7; 10 bases agree with TRBD2. Per germline, CDR1 SNHLY and CDR2 FYNNEI. The CDR3 covers 14 residues. J lost 5 bases, V lost 8 bases, and 9 bases had no gene match. The CDR3 nucleotides read TGTGCCAGCGGAAGCGGGAGGGAAGCTGACGAGCAGTACTTC. Amino acids: CASGSGREADEQYF. The full variable domain, with the rest looked up from reference TRBV2 and TRBJ2-7, is EPEVTQTPSHQVTQMGQEVILRCVPISNHLYFYWYRQILGQKVEFLVSFYNNEISEKSEIFDDQFSVERPDGSNFTLKIRSTKLEDSAMYFCASGSGREADEQYFGPGTRLTVT.

The V gene is TRBV4-1, the J gene TRBJ2-1; 14 bases align to TRBD2. V was clipped by 4 bases and J by 10 bases; unmatched bases: 9. This CDR3 region has 16 residues. The germline V gene encodes CDR1 MGHRA and CDR2 YSYEKL. CDR3 region: CASSPGTSGSLGEQFF. In DNA, the CDR3 is TGCGCCAGCAGCCCGGGGACTAGCGGGAGTCTAGGGGAGCAGTTCTTC.

This chain joins TRBV6-5 and TRBJ1-1, with 7 nucleotides matching TRBD1. V lost 0 bases and J lost 4; bases outside the gene matches: 2. The CDR3 covers 14 residues. CDR1 and CDR2 from the germline V gene are MNHEY and SVGAGI. The CDR3 is CASSYSGQLTEAFF. The CDR3 coding sequence is TGTGCCAGCAGTTACTCGGGACAGCTCACTGAAGCTTTCTTT.

The rearrangement uses TRBV5-8 and TRBJ1-2; a possible D gene is TRBD1 (6 bases). The CDR3 runs 15 residues. V dropped 5 bases and J dropped 0 bases, with 14 bases sitting between them. Per germline, CDR1 SGHTS and CDR2 YDEGEE. Here the CDR3 DNA reads TGTGCCAGCAGATTGAACAGGGCATCTAACTATGGCTACACCTTC. It encodes CASRLNRASNYGYTF.

V gene TRBV27 combines with J gene TRBJ2-3; 7 positions match TRBD2. This CDR3 has 17 amino acids. J gave up 3 bases and V 8 bases, and 17 bases lay outside the gene matches. Per germline, CDR1 MNHEY and CDR2 SMNVEV (reference sequence). This CDR3 reads CASSEALRGTKTDTQYF. CDR3 in DNA: TGTGCCAGCTCCGAAGCCCTCCGTGGGACTAAAACAGATACGCAGTATTTT.

This clone was recorded once. This sequence joins TRBV14 and TRBJ2-2; D is ambiguous. This CDR3 region has 15 residues. V was clipped by 4 bases and J by 0 bases, with 9 bases between them. Germline V lookup: CDR1 SGHDN, CDR2 FVKESK. The CDR3 region has the DNA TGTGCCAGCAGCCCCTTATCCCCGAACACCGGGGAGCTGTTTTTT. Its protein product is CASSPLSPNTGELFF.

The V call is TRBV28, the J call TRBJ1-5; no clear D. V dropped 2 bases and J dropped 2 bases, with 13 bases sitting between them. This CDR3 contains 16 residues. CDR1 MDHEN and CDR2 SYDVKM come from the germline V gene. CDR3 sequence (DNA): TGTGCCAGCAGTTTAGCACCGGGGAGGGGCAATCAGCCCCAGCATTTT. The encoded protein is CASSLAPGRGNQPQHF.